This section outlines one TCR beta chain sequence together with its context. Its antigen is currently unknown. Unique molecular identifiers were incorporated during preparation of the TCRbeta library. Each CDR3 protein is one row after TCRdb ran MiXCR on the PCR reads. The data contain around 490,000 distinct CDR3 sequences, around 10% of them singletons. V was clipped by 0 bases and J by 0 bases, with 13 bases between them. Germline CDR1 is MNHEY and CDR2 is SVGAGI. The CDR3 length is 17 residues. The data belong to a study of T-cell reconstitution after alpha-beta-depleted transplantation in children. General study points: Reports say that about two months after transplant, the alpha-beta T cells came out of several hundred graft clones that had expanded.

The source was PBMCs, mostly from graft donor cells, collected 180 days after TCRalphabeta/CD19-depleted stem cell transplant. The chain has TRBV6-5 and TRBJ2-3; tentatively, D is TRBD1 (5 bases). The origin of this receptor is a female patient aged 2 to 10 who had a stem cell transplant for aplastic anemia, so the T cells may come from the graft donor. The CDR3 region is CASSYSGQGKSTDTQYF. CDR3 coding DNA: TGTGCCAGCAGTTACTCCGGGCAGGGCAAAAGCACAGATACGCAGTATTTT.